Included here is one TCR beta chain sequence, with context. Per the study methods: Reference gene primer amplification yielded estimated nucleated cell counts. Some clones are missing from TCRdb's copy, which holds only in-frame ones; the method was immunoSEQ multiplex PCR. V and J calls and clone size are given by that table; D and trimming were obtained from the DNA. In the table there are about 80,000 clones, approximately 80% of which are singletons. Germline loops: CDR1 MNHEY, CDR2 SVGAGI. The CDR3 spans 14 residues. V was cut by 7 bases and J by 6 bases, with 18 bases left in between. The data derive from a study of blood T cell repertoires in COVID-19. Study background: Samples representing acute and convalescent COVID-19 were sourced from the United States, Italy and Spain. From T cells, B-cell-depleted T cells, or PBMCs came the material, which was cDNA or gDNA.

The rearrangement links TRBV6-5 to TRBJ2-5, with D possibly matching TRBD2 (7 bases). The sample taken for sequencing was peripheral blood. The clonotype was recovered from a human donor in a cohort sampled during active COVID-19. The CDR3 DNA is TGTGCCAGCACCCTTGTGGCGGGGGCAAAGACCCAGTACTTC. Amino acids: CASTLVAGAKTQYF.